These 25 T cell receptor beta chains came from one sample sequenced in a study of regulatory T cells in long-lasting Graves disease (dated by TCRdb to the early 2020s). Library construction relied on multiplex PCR. TCRdb shows the sequencer as Illumina HiSeq 4000. To build TCR beta libraries, CDR3 regions were amplified by Arm-PCR using iRepertoire HTBI primers. The raw public data were reprocessed by TCRdb itself: fastp quality trimming at Q25, MiXCR clonotype calling, in-frame beta chains only. Here each entry gathers all rows of one CDR3 protein and keeps the most common genes and DNA. The sample data list under 450,000 distinct CDR3 sequences, and about 16% of these were observed just once. Jointly, the top ten make up around 20% of the sample. Explained via the paper, the time point label denotes: newly diagnosed GD, antithyroid drugs for less than 3 months. RNA was extracted from PBMCs in TRIzol for both TCR sequencing and RNA sequencing.

This sample was shared with a second study, whose subject was T cells in Graves' hyperthyroidism and ophthalmopathy.

The sample consisted of peripheral blood mononuclear cells (PBMCs), taken at new diagnosis, from a patient treated with antithyroid drugs. The receptor set was obtained from a young woman with Graves disease. Donor details come from another sample of the same person, matched by shared clones.

This clonotype was seen repeatedly, ten times or more. The gene calls are TRBV6-1 and TRBJ2-2, with TRBD1 identical over 9 bases. CDR3 length equals 15 residues. CDR1 is MNHNS and CDR2 is SASEGT in the germline V gene. V lost 6 bases to trimming and J lost 4 bases; unmatched junction nucleotides: 6. The CDR3: CASRVQGAFTGELFF. The CDR3 DNA reads TGTGCCAGCAGGGTACAGGGGGCCTTCACCGGGGAGCTGTTTTTT.

This clonotype appeared many times. V is TRBV6-1 and J is TRBJ1-1; D is undetermined. Germline CDR1 and CDR2: MNHNS and SASEGT. The CDR3 sequence is 16 residues long. Trimming cost V 6 bases and J 0 bases, with 17 bases left between them. CDR3 nucleotide sequence: TGTGCCAGCAGATCTGTGGCCGGTACGATGAACACTGAAGCTTTCTTT. Its protein product is CASRSVAGTMNTEAFF.

V usage is TRBV6-5 and J usage is TRBJ2-1; D may be TRBD2 (6 bases). This CDR3 has 14 amino acids. Germline loops: CDR1 MNHEY, CDR2 SVGAGI. The germline V and J ends were trimmed by 0 bases and 9 bases, with 12 bases remaining between them. The CDR3 reads CASSYSAGTFEQFF. The CDR3 DNA is TGTGCCAGCAGTTACTCGGCCGGGACTTTTGAGCAGTTCTTC.

This clonotype has more than one count but fewer than ten. The chain recombines TRBV20-1 with TRBJ2-1; 8 nucleotides line up with TRBD1. The CDR3 is 15 amino acids. J lost 7 bases, V lost 6 bases, and 14 bases had no gene match. Germline CDR1 is DFQATT and CDR2 is SNEGSKA (reference sequence). Here the CDR3 reads CSAQSAQGARNEQFF. The CDR3 DNA reads TGCAGTGCCCAATCGGCGCAGGGGGCGCGGAATGAGCAGTTCTTC.

In its sample, this clonotype was seen a few times. CDR3: CASSPFPGGELFF. CDR3 in DNA: TGTGCCAGCAGCCCCTTTCCCGGCGGAGAGCTGTTTTTT. This sequence joins TRBV5-6 and TRBJ2-2, with unresolved D. The V and J ends lost 4 bases and 11 bases respectively, with 15 bases between them. The CDR3 spans 13 residues. Germline V gene sequence: CDR1 SGHDT, CDR2 YYEEEE. Variable domain in full (rest from reference TRBV5-6 and TRBJ2-2): DAGVTQSPTHLIKTRGQQVTLRCSPKSGHDTVSWYQQALGQGPQFIFQYYEEEERQRGNFPDRFSGHQFPNYSSELNVNALLLGDSALYLCASSPFPGGELFFGEGSRLTVL.

The V and J genes are TRBV5-4 and TRBJ2-5; TRBD1 matches 7 bases. Germline-derived CDR1 and CDR2 are SGHNT and YYREEE (reference sequence). The V gene end was trimmed by 4 bases and the J gene end by 12 bases; junction bases not matched to a gene: 21. The CDR3 extends over 16 amino acids. The CDR3 sequence is CASSPTPVRGTKGEYF. The DNA for the CDR3 is TGTGCCAGCAGCCCGACGCCGGTCAGGGGGACCAAGGGGGAGTACTTC.

The rearrangement uses TRBV5-1 and TRBJ1-1; weak D call: TRBD1 (6 bases). CDR1 SGHRS and CDR2 YFSETQ come from the germline V gene. The length of the CDR3 is 15 residues. With 4 bases removed from V and 2 bases from J, the gap between germline ends came to 15 bases. For the CDR3, the DNA is TGCGCCAGCAGCGCGGCGGGGGGCCCCAACACTGAAGCTTTCTTT. Translation gives CASSAAGGPNTEAFF. The full variable domain, its missing parts supplied by reference TRBV5-1 and TRBJ1-1, is KAGVTQTPRYLIKTRGQQVTLSCSPISGHRSVSWYQQTPGQGLQFLFEYFSETQRNKGNFPGRFSGRQFSNSRSEMNVSTLELGDSALYLCASSAAGGPNTEAFFGQGTRLTVV.

This clonotype was recorded many times. This CDR3 is CASSARDTQYF. The CDR3 DNA is TGTGCCAGCAGCGCGCGAGATACGCAGTATTTT. This rearrangement joins TRBV12-3 or TRBV12-4 to TRBJ2-3; D not resolved. CDR3 length: 11 residues. Trimming stripped 6 bases from V and 5 bases from J, with 6 bases between.

This clonotype was observed at least ten times. This chain links TRBV5-5 with TRBJ2-3, with D hard to call. Germline V CDR1 and CDR2: SGHKS, YYEKEE (reference sequence). The CDR3 loop spans 15 amino acids. Between the trimmed V and J ends, which lost 4 bases and 2 bases, there was a span of 14 bases. Here the CDR3 DNA reads TGTGCCAGCAGCCCCCGGAACACATACACAGATACGCAGTATTTT. Encoded protein: CASSPRNTYTDTQYF. Full variable domain (outside the CDR3, taken from reference TRBV5-5 and TRBJ2-3): DAGVTQSPTHLIKTRGQQVTLRCSPISGHKSVSWYQQVLGQGPQFIFQYYEKEERGRGNFPDRFSARQFPNYSSELNVNALLLGDSALYLCASSPRNTYTDTQYFGPGTRLTVL.

This clonotype was found many times. V is TRBV18 and J is TRBJ1-1; 8 nucleotides align to TRBD1. This CDR3 is built from 15 residues. After removal of 1 base from V and 3 bases from J, the junction contained 4 bases not matched to a gene. Looked up from germline, CDR1 is KGHSH and CDR2 is LQKENI. CDR3 loop: CASSPRRGQDTEAFF. DNA of the CDR3: TGTGCCAGCTCACCACGTAGGGGACAGGACACTGAAGCTTTCTTT.

In this sample, this clonotype turned up many times. The chain uses TRBV11-2 and TRBJ2-2; D is undetermined. Germline V gives CDR1 SGHAT, CDR2 FQNNGV. Deletions cut 5 bases from V and 6 bases from J, with 13 bases between. The CDR3 contains 14 residues. This CDR3 reads CASSLKGTSGELFF. CDR3 nucleotide sequence: TGTGCCAGCAGCCTCAAGGGAACGTCCGGGGAGCTGTTTTTT.

This clonotype was observed many times. The V and J genes are TRBV9 and TRBJ2-3, with 11 bases lining up with TRBD2. The CDR3 has 16 amino acids. Germline lookup yields CDR1 SGDLS and CDR2 YYNGEE. With 4 bases clipped from V and 5 bases from J, the junction kept 9 bases outside the gene matches. CDR3 bases: TGTGCCAGCAGCACCCCTCTAGCGGGAGGCGGAGATACGCAGTATTTT. Translation: CASSTPLAGGGDTQYF.

This clonotype was seen ten or more times. The rearrangement joins TRBV5-1 to TRBJ1-5, with D possibly being TRBD1 (5 bases). The CDR3 loop spans 15 amino acids. Germline CDR1 SGHRS, CDR2 YFSETQ. Trimming removed 0 bases at V and 5 bases at J, with 12 bases between. In nucleotides, the CDR3 is TGCGCCAGCAGCTTGGAGGGTTTAGGGGATCAGCCCCAGCATTTT. The encoded protein is CASSLEGLGDQPQHF.

The rearrangement joins TRBV6-2 or TRBV6-3 to TRBJ2-5, with 7 bases identical to TRBD1. The CDR3 sequence is 13 residues long. The J segment lost 2 bases and the V segment lost 8 bases, leaving 5 bases of the junction unmatched. The germline V gene has CDR1 MNHEY and CDR2 SVGEGT. The chain's CDR3 is CASVGQIQETQYF. The DNA for the CDR3 is TGTGCCAGCGTGGGACAGATACAAGAGACCCAGTACTTC.

This chain uses TRBV19 with TRBJ1-5, with 7 bases aligning to TRBD1. Germline loops: CDR1 LNHDA, CDR2 SQIVND (reference sequence). The junction had 11 bases not matched to a gene; V was cut back by 9 bases and J by 6 bases. This CDR3 spans 14 amino acids. The CDR3 region is CASSLTGAGQPQHF. The CDR3 nucleotides are TGTGCCAGCTCGCTCACAGGGGCCGGTCAGCCCCAGCATTTT.

This clonotype was seen at least ten times. The chain links TRBV7-3 to TRBJ2-3; 10 bases agree with TRBD1. The ends lost 3 bases at V and 4 bases at J; junction bases unmatched: 4. This CDR3 has 15 residues. Germline V CDR1 and CDR2: SGHTA, FQGTGA. The CDR3 DNA sequence: TGTGCCAGCAGCTTTTGGACAGGGGGGGCAGATACGCAGTATTTT. Translation gives CASSFWTGGADTQYF.

On this clonotype: A read error may explain this, as a much larger clone is one base away. The chain employs TRBV7-9 and TRBJ1-1; no firm D call. Germline V gene lookup returns CDR1 SEHNR and CDR2 FQNEAQ (reference sequence). V gave up 8 bases and J gave up 4 bases, with 11 bases separating them. The CDR3 is 12 residues long. The CDR3 is CASLLPRTEAFF. The CDR3 nucleotides are TGTGCCAGCCTCTTACCGCGCACTGAAGCTTTCTTT.

Of note for this clonotype: Possible read error: a much larger clone is one base away. This chain joins TRBV27 and TRBJ1-6, with D perhaps matching TRBD1 (5 bases). Germline V lookup: CDR1 MNHEY, CDR2 SMNVEV (reference sequence). The CDR3 extends over 16 amino acids. CDR3: CASSQEGAGYNSPLRF. The CDR3 coding sequence is TGTGCCAGCAGTCAAGAAGGGGCAGGGTATAATTCACCCCTCCGCTTT.

Comments on this clonotype: A much larger clone differs from this one at a single base, so this may be a read error. The J gene is TRBJ2-4, the V gene TRBV5-8; TRBD1 matches at 8 bases. V dropped 0 bases and J dropped 13; count of bases not matched to a gene: 0. Germline lookup yields CDR1 SGHTS and CDR2 YDEGEE. CDR3 size: 11 residues. The DNA for the CDR3 is TGTGCCAGCAGCTTGGGGACAGGGCAGTACTTC. This gives the protein CASSLGTGQYF.

The sample holds a few counts of this clonotype. The V and J genes are TRBV19 and TRBJ2-3; D is ambiguous. There are 15 residues in the CDR3. Germline V gene sequence: CDR1 LNHDA, CDR2 SQIVND (reference sequence). Trimming stripped 5 bases from V and 2 bases from J, with 14 bases between. CDR3 DNA sequence: TGTGCCAGTAGTTTTGGCGCGGTTCTCACAGATACGCAGTATTTT. Translating gives CASSFGAVLTDTQYF.

This clonotype was counted ten times or more. This chain connects TRBV30 to TRBJ1-1; possibly TRBD1 for D (5 bases). The CDR3 runs 13 residues. Trimming pared 2 bases from V and 1 base from J, leaving 8 bases between. Germline assignment: CDR1 GTSNPN and CDR2 SVGIG (reference sequence). In DNA form, the CDR3 reads TGTGCCTGGAGTCACAGGACGAACACTGAAGCTTTCTTT. It yields the protein CAWSHRTNTEAFF.

Only a few counts were recorded for this clonotype. V usage is TRBV6-5 and J usage is TRBJ1-2; D remains unclear. Trimming took off 2 bases at V and 7 bases at J, with 8 bases between the two ends. The CDR3 covers 12 residues. CDR1 and CDR2 from the germline V gene are MNHEY and SVGAGI. The CDR3 DNA is TGTGCCAGCAGTTACCCAGGCGGTGGCTACACCTTC. This translates into CASSYPGGGYTF.

This clonotype was seen many times. The chain employs TRBV5-1 and TRBJ1-5, with TRBD1 as a possible D gene (5 bases). The CDR3 spans 13 residues. Between the trimmed V and J ends, which lost 1 base and 6 bases, there was a span of 8 bases. The germline V gene encodes CDR1 SGHRS and CDR2 YFSETQ. The CDR3 DNA reads as TGCGCCAGCAGCTTGATGGGGGGTCAGCCCCAGCATTTT. This codes for CASSLMGGQPQHF.

This clonotype was counted only a few times. The chain is built from TRBV29-1 and TRBJ2-7; D gene unclear. The CDR3 has 11 amino acids. Germline V CDR1 and CDR2: SQVTM, ANQGSEA. Trimming pared 3 bases from V and 2 bases from J, leaving 5 bases between. CDR3 loop: CSVEEAYEQYF. The CDR3 DNA reads TGCAGCGTTGAGGAAGCCTACGAGCAGTACTTC.

J is TRBJ2-2 and V is TRBV4-1; D perhaps matches TRBD1 (5 bases). Looked up from germline, CDR1 is MGHRA and CDR2 is YSYEKL. V was pared by 0 bases and J by 8 bases, with 16 bases between. The length of the CDR3 is 16 residues. CDR3 sequence: CASSQDLPGPGGELFF. The CDR3 bases are TGCGCCAGCAGCCAAGATCTTCCAGGGCCAGGAGGGGAGCTGTTTTTT.